A selection of T cell receptor beta chains follows, all from one sample in a study of blood T cell repertoires in COVID-19. Clones were sequenced by immunoSEQ multiplex PCR, and TCRdb holds only the in-frame ones, with some missing. Here the sample spans tens of thousands of clones, about nine tenths being singletons. The specimen sequenced was peripheral blood. These receptors were taken from a woman in her forties or fifties with active or convalescent COVID-19. Each CDR3 is given with its conserved first and last residue. The order of the fields is CDR3 length, V gene, D gene, clone size, J gene, CDR3 DNA, CDR3 protein. The D gene is left open where the match is weak. Clone size is given for some rows only: seen once, a few or many times, or a class if the clone is expanded.

len: 15
v_gene: TRBV30
d_gene: TRBD2
abundance: NA
j_gene: TRBJ2-5
CDR3nt: TGTGCCTGGAGTGTAGGAAATAGCGGGGGAGAGACCCAGTACTTC
CDR3aa: CAWSVGNSGGETQYF

len: 14
v_gene: TRBV27
d_gene: TRBD1
abundance: NA
j_gene: TRBJ1-2
CDR3nt: TGTGCCAGCACTACGACAGGGCGGCGCAGAGGCTACACCTTC
CDR3aa: CASTTTGRRRGYTF

len: 15
v_gene: TRBV4-3
d_gene: NA
abundance: NA
j_gene: TRBJ1-4
CDR3nt: TGCGCCAGCAGCCAAGAACTACAGGGTTGGGAAAAACTGTTTTTT
CDR3aa: CASSQELQGWEKLFF

len: 15
v_gene: TRBV6-5
d_gene: NA
abundance: NA
j_gene: TRBJ2-7
CDR3nt: TGTGCCAGCAGTTACTCGACCAGGGCCTCCTACGAGCAGTACTTC
CDR3aa: CASSYSTRASYEQYF

len: 16
v_gene: TRBV4-1
d_gene: NA
abundance: NA
j_gene: TRBJ1-4
CDR3nt: TGCGCCAGCAGCCAAGCCACAGCGGCAACTAATGAAAAACTGTTTTTT
CDR3aa: CASSQATAATNEKLFF

len: 15
v_gene: TRBV6-5
d_gene: TRBD1
abundance: NA
j_gene: TRBJ2-7
CDR3nt: TGTGCCAGCAGCCCAGTGGGACAGGGCTCCTACGAGCAGTACTTC
CDR3aa: CASSPVGQGSYEQYF

len: 18
v_gene: TRBV9
d_gene: TRBD1
abundance: NA
j_gene: TRBJ1-1
CDR3nt: TGTGCCAGCAGCGTAGGTCCAAGGGGGCGGAAGAGGAACACTGAAGCTTTCTTT
CDR3aa: CASSVGPRGRKRNTEAFF

len: 13
v_gene: TRBV6-5
d_gene: NA
abundance: NA
j_gene: TRBJ2-7
CDR3nt: TGTGCCAGCCACCCGGTGGGGCGCTACGAGCAGTACTTC
CDR3aa: CASHPVGRYEQYF

len: 15
v_gene: TRBV27
d_gene: NA
abundance: NA
j_gene: TRBJ1-5
CDR3nt: TGTGCCAGCAGATTGGGGGCAAATGGGAATCAGCCCCAGCATTTT
CDR3aa: CASRLGANGNQPQHF

len: 16
v_gene: TRBV19
d_gene: TRBD2
abundance: NA
j_gene: TRBJ2-3
CDR3nt: TGTGCCAGTAGTTTGACTAGCGCGGGCGTGGCAGATACGCAGTATTTT
CDR3aa: CASSLTSAGVADTQYF

len: 14
v_gene: TRBV4-3
d_gene: NA
abundance: NA
j_gene: TRBJ2-7
CDR3nt: TGCGCCAGCAGCCAACCCAGCGGGACAGGCGAGCAGTACTTC
CDR3aa: CASSQPSGTGEQYF

len: 19
v_gene: TRBV10-3
d_gene: TRBD2
abundance: NA
j_gene: TRBJ2-6
CDR3nt: TGTGCCATCAGTGTTCGTAGCGGGGGATTTATCTCTGGGGCCAACGTCCTGACTTTC
CDR3aa: CAISVRSGGFISGANVLTF

len: 17
v_gene: TRBV19
d_gene: TRBD1
abundance: NA
j_gene: TRBJ1-3
CDR3nt: TGTGCCAGTACCGAATTAATAGGGGGCAGGTCTGGAAACACCATATATTTT
CDR3aa: CASTELIGGRSGNTIYF

len: 14
v_gene: TRBV30
d_gene: NA
abundance: once
j_gene: TRBJ1-2
CDR3nt: TGTGCCTGGAGTCTCCCACGGGGGAGCAGTGGCTACACCTTC
CDR3aa: CAWSLPRGSSGYTF

len: 14
v_gene: TRBV6-2/TRBV6-3
d_gene: TRBD1
abundance: NA
j_gene: TRBJ1-5
CDR3nt: TGTGCCAGCAGTTACTCCGACAGGGGTAGAGCCCAGCATTTT
CDR3aa: CASSYSDRGRAQHF

len: 15
v_gene: TRBV5-1
d_gene: TRBD1
abundance: NA
j_gene: TRBJ1-1
CDR3nt: TGCGCCAGCAGCCTCTCAGGGGGCCTGGGCACTGAAGCTTTCTTT
CDR3aa: CASSLSGGLGTEAFF

len: 14
v_gene: TRBV6-6
d_gene: TRBD2
abundance: few
j_gene: TRBJ2-3
CDR3nt: TGTGCCAGCAGTCCACTAGCGGGCACAGATACGCAGTATTTT
CDR3aa: CASSPLAGTDTQYF

len: 18
v_gene: TRBV15
d_gene: NA
abundance: NA
j_gene: TRBJ2-6
CDR3nt: TGTGCCACCAGCAGAGATACTAGGCTTGTCTCTGGGGCCAACGTCCTGACTTTC
CDR3aa: CATSRDTRLVSGANVLTF

len: 13
v_gene: TRBV30
d_gene: NA
abundance: NA
j_gene: TRBJ2-1
CDR3nt: TGTGCCTGGAAGGACAGCTCCTACAATGAGCAGTTCTTC
CDR3aa: CAWKDSSYNEQFF

len: 15
v_gene: TRBV5-1
d_gene: TRBD1
abundance: NA
j_gene: TRBJ1-5
CDR3nt: TGCGCCAGCAGCTTGGGACAGGGGTTTAATCAGCCCCAGCATTTT
CDR3aa: CASSLGQGFNQPQHF

len: 13
v_gene: TRBV29-1
d_gene: TRBD1
abundance: few
j_gene: TRBJ2-7
CDR3nt: TGCAGCGTTGGGGACAGCCATTACTACGAGCAGTACTTC
CDR3aa: CSVGDSHYYEQYF

len: 12
v_gene: TRBV2
d_gene: TRBD1
abundance: NA
j_gene: TRBJ2-1
CDR3nt: TGTGCCAGCAGGACAGGGTTCGGTGAGCAGTTCTTC
CDR3aa: CASRTGFGEQFF

len: 13
v_gene: TRBV29-1
d_gene: NA
abundance: NA
j_gene: TRBJ1-1
CDR3nt: TGCAGCGTTACTGACAGGCCGAACACTGAAGCTTTCTTT
CDR3aa: CSVTDRPNTEAFF

len: 15
v_gene: TRBV19
d_gene: TRBD1
abundance: NA
j_gene: TRBJ1-2
CDR3nt: TGTGCCAGTACCCTCGGACAGGGAAGAAACTATGGCTACACCTTC
CDR3aa: CASTLGQGRNYGYTF

len: 14
v_gene: TRBV19
d_gene: TRBD1
abundance: NA
j_gene: TRBJ1-2
CDR3nt: TGTGCCAGTAGTGGGGACAGGGGGCTTACTGGCTACACCTTC
CDR3aa: CASSGDRGLTGYTF

len: 12
v_gene: TRBV19
d_gene: TRBD1
abundance: NA
j_gene: TRBJ1-2
CDR3nt: TGTGCCAGTAGGACAGGGGGCTCTGGCTACACCTTC
CDR3aa: CASRTGGSGYTF

len: 15
v_gene: TRBV7-2
d_gene: NA
abundance: once
j_gene: TRBJ1-4
CDR3nt: TGTGCCAGCAGCTTAGCGCAGGGGATAGGGGAAAAACTGTTTTTT
CDR3aa: CASSLAQGIGEKLFF

len: 14
v_gene: TRBV7-2
d_gene: TRBD1
abundance: NA
j_gene: TRBJ2-7
CDR3nt: TGTGCCAGCAGCTTATCCGGACAGGGCTACGAGCAGTACTTC
CDR3aa: CASSLSGQGYEQYF

len: 15
v_gene: TRBV24-1
d_gene: NA
abundance: NA
j_gene: TRBJ2-3
CDR3nt: TGTGCCACCAGTGATAAGAAAAAGGGGCCAGATACGCAGTATTTT
CDR3aa: CATSDKKKGPDTQYF